One sample yielded the 19 T cell receptor beta chains listed below, sequenced in a study of human T cells and chemical hapten exposure. Time point noted: patch test 1, 2 weeks after DPC sensitization. The treatment: therapeutic diphenylcyclopropenone sensitization with weekly scalp DPC. Using its own MiXCR run on the RACE reads, TCRdb lists one record per CDR3 protein. This sample yields fewer than 100,000 distinct CDR3 sequences, of which roughly 12% are seen a single time; around 2.2% belongs to the top ten. The source material was whole blood, sampled in connection with sensitization to the hapten diphenylcyclopropenone (DPC). The receptors shown here come from a woman in her 40s with alopecia areata. Some clones in this sample may be carry-over from other donors' samples.

The chain carries TRBV12-3 or TRBV12-4 and TRBJ2-3, with 10 bases identical to TRBD2. V lost 5 bases, J lost 1 base, and 3 bases stayed unmatched. The CDR3 sequence is 15 residues long. Written as DNA, the CDR3 is TGTGCCAGCAGTGGCGGGACTAGCGGCACAGATACGCAGTATTTT. Protein product: CASSGGTSGTDTQYF.

The chain couples TRBV18 to TRBJ1-4, with D perhaps matching TRBD1 (5 bases). V lost 0 bases and J 8 bases, leaving 10 bases between the germline ends. Germline CDR1 reads KGHSH; CDR2 reads LQKENI. CDR3 size: 14 residues. The CDR3 loop reads CASSPPGTGEKLFF. CDR3 nucleotides: TGTGCCAGCTCACCACCGGGGACGGGGGAAAAACTGTTTTTT.

The V call is TRBV19, the J call TRBJ2-2; no reliable D call. Germline CDR1 is LNHDA and CDR2 is SQIVND (reference sequence). V lost 3 bases and J 2 bases, leaving 10 bases between the germline ends. The CDR3 sequence is 15 residues long. CDR3 sequence: CASSINGPNTGELFF. The CDR3 DNA reads as TGTGCCAGTAGTATTAACGGACCTAACACCGGGGAGCTGTTTTTT.

This chain connects TRBV5-3 to TRBJ1-1; D is ambiguous. TRBV5-3 is recorded as an ORF, its role being uncertain. The CDR3 spans 13 residues. V was clipped by 4 bases and J by 3 bases, with 10 bases between them. The CDR3, as DNA: TGTGCCAGAAGCCCTCGGAAGGACACTGAAGCTTTCTTT. The encoded protein is CARSPRKDTEAFF.

This clonotype was observed at least ten times. The V gene is TRBV28, the J gene TRBJ1-5; no clear D gene. The V end lost 4 bases, the J end lost 3 bases, and 13 bases lay between the germline ends. The CDR3 is made up of 15 amino acids. CDR1 and CDR2 (germline): MDHEN, SYDVKM. CDR3 in DNA: TGTGCCAGCAGTTATCCCCCAGGTGCCAATCAGCCCCAGCATTTT. It codes for CASSYPPGANQPQHF.

This clonotype showed up just a few times. This chain uses TRBV7-8 with TRBJ2-7, with a possible D match to TRBD2 (6 bases). Per germline, CDR1 SGHVS and CDR2 FQNEAQ. This CDR3 region has 11 residues. Trimming took off 4 bases at V and 7 bases at J, with 8 bases between the two ends. CDR3 DNA sequence: TGTGCCAGCAGCTCCGCGGGGGAGCAGTACTTC. It encodes CASSSAGEQYF. Variable domain in full (rest from reference TRBV7-8 and TRBJ2-7): GAGVSQSPRYKVAKRGQDVALRCDPISGHVSLFWYQQALGQGPEFLTYFQNEAQLDKSGLPSDRFFAERPEGSVSTLKIQRTQQEDSAVYLCASSSAGEQYFGPGTRLTVT.

A few counts support this clonotype. The CDR3 coding sequence is TGTGCCAGCAGCTACGAGGGGGGCGATGAGCAGTTCTTC. Protein sequence: CASSYEGGDEQFF. The chain links TRBV9 to TRBJ2-1; D may match TRBD1 or TRBD2 (6 bases each). Germline values: CDR1 SGDLS, CDR2 YYNGEE. The germline V and J ends were trimmed by 4 bases and 8 bases, with 13 bases remaining between them. The CDR3 runs 13 residues. Together with reference TRBV9 and TRBJ2-1, the CDR3 gives the full variable domain: DSGVTQTPKHLITATGQRVTLRCSPRSGDLSVYWYQQSLDQGLQFLIQYYNGEERAKGNILERFSAQQFPDLHSELNLSSLELGDSALYFCASSYEGGDEQFFGPGTRLTVL.

The rearrangement links TRBV5-4 to TRBJ2-3; 8 nucleotides match TRBD1. V lost 0 bases to trimming and J lost 5 bases; unmatched junction nucleotides: 8. CDR3 length: 16 amino acids. Looked up from germline, CDR1 is SGHNT and CDR2 is YYREEE (reference sequence). The CDR3 loop is CASSLARQGAGDTQYF. CDR3 nucleotide sequence: TGTGCCAGCAGCTTGGCCCGCCAGGGGGCGGGAGATACGCAGTATTTT.

V gene TRBV18 combines with J gene TRBJ2-7; D perhaps matches TRBD1 (6 bases). The CDR3 contains 14 residues. Trimming shortened V by 0 bases and J by 0 bases, and 6 bases separated the two germline ends. Germline V gene data show CDR1 as KGHSH and CDR2 as LQKENI. The CDR3 nucleotides are TGTGCCAGCTCACCACCAGGGGGCTCCTACGAGCAGTACTTC. Translation gives CASSPPGGSYEQYF.

This clonotype appeared a few times. The chain joins TRBV5-1 to TRBJ2-7, with D possibly matching TRBD1 (6 bases). The CDR3 is 15 amino acids. Germline-derived CDR1 and CDR2 are SGHRS and YFSETQ. Trimming stripped 4 bases from V and 7 bases from J, with 21 bases between. The CDR3 here is CASSPGRLGAQEQYF. The CDR3 DNA reads as TGCGCCAGCAGCCCAGGTCGGTTGGGGGCGCAGGAGCAGTACTTC.

This clonotype was detected a few times. This sequence joins TRBV4-1 and TRBJ1-5, with D tentatively TRBD1 (5 bases). Trimming left V 5 bases short and J 0 bases short, with 8 bases between. Germline V gene lookup returns CDR1 MGHRA and CDR2 YSYEKL. The CDR3 covers 14 residues. CDR3 coding DNA: TGCGCCAGCAGCGAGGGGCTTAGCAATCAGCCCCAGCATTTT. This codes for CASSEGLSNQPQHF.

A few counts support this clonotype. This chain links TRBV29-1 with TRBJ2-5; 8 nucleotides align to TRBD2. CDR1 is SQVTM and CDR2 is ANQGSEA in the germline V gene. V trimming: 8 bases; J trimming: 5 bases; junction bases outside the gene matches: 7. The CDR3 sequence is 12 residues long. CDR3 nucleotides: TGCAGCTTTAGCGGGATGAAGGAGACCCAGTACTTC. This translates into CSFSGMKETQYF.

V is TRBV7-6 and J is TRBJ2-5; 12 positions match TRBD2. CDR3 size: 18 residues. Germline CDR1 reads SGHVS; CDR2 reads FNYEAQ. With V trimmed by 0 bases and J by 5 bases, 10 bases remained unmatched. The CDR3 DNA is TGTGCCAGCAGCTTAGCCTTTAGTAGGACTAGCGGGATGGAGACCCAGTACTTC. Translating it yields CASSLAFSRTSGMETQYF.

The V gene is TRBV5-1, the J gene TRBJ2-5; 14 bases are a match to TRBD2. V shed 5 bases, J shed 5 bases, and the junction held 11 bases outside the gene matches. CDR1 and CDR2 (germline): SGHRS, YFSETQ. The CDR3 consists of 17 residues. The CDR3 sequence is CASSSGTSGSSRETQYF. The CDR3 DNA reads TGCGCCAGCAGTTCAGGGACTAGCGGGAGTTCTCGGGAGACCCAGTACTTC.

The rearrangement joins TRBV27 to TRBJ2-7, with D perhaps TRBD1 (5 bases). The CDR3 spans 16 residues. V lost 5 bases to trimming and J lost 4 bases, with 21 bases between them. The germline gives CDR1 MNHEY, CDR2 SMNVEV (reference sequence). The CDR3 region has the DNA TGTGCCAGCAGTCTCCTTTTGAAGGGGAAGGGGTACGAGCAGTACTTC. Translating gives CASSLLLKGKGYEQYF.

This clonotype was seen many times. The genes are TRBV29-1 and TRBJ2-6; unclear D gene. Germline assignment: CDR1 SQVTM and CDR2 ANQGSEA. The CDR3 covers 16 residues. V was trimmed by 8 bases and J by 0 bases, leaving 17 bases between them. CDR3 coding DNA: TGCAGCACCGAAGGGCGAGGTAACTCTGGGGCCAACGTCCTGACTTTC. Translated, it gives CSTEGRGNSGANVLTF.

The chain joins TRBV7-3 to TRBJ2-5; D call uncertain. The CDR3 consists of 13 residues. Between the trimmed V and J ends, which lost 0 bases and 1 base, there was a span of 3 bases. Germline values: CDR1 SGHTA, CDR2 FQGTGA. Here the CDR3 reads CASSLTPQETQYF. CDR3 nucleotides: TGTGCCAGCAGCTTAACTCCCCAAGAGACCCAGTACTTC.

V usage is TRBV2 and J usage is TRBJ2-3, with D hard to call. V was clipped by 8 bases and J by 4 bases, with 7 bases between them. This CDR3 has 11 amino acids. Germline V CDR1 and CDR2: SNHLY, FYNNEI. CDR3 sequence reads: CASGWADTQYF. The DNA of the CDR3 is TGTGCCAGCGGATGGGCAGATACGCAGTATTTT.

Of note for this clonotype: A read error may explain this, as a much larger clone is one base away. V usage is TRBV28 and J usage is TRBJ2-6; perhaps D is TRBD1 or TRBD2 (5 bases each). CDR1 MDHEN and CDR2 SYDVKM come from the germline V gene. The CDR3 totals 16 residues. The CDR3 DNA is TGTTCCAGCAGTGGGGACGGGAATAGATGGGCCAACGTCCTGACTTTC. This gives the protein CSSSGDGNRWANVLTF.